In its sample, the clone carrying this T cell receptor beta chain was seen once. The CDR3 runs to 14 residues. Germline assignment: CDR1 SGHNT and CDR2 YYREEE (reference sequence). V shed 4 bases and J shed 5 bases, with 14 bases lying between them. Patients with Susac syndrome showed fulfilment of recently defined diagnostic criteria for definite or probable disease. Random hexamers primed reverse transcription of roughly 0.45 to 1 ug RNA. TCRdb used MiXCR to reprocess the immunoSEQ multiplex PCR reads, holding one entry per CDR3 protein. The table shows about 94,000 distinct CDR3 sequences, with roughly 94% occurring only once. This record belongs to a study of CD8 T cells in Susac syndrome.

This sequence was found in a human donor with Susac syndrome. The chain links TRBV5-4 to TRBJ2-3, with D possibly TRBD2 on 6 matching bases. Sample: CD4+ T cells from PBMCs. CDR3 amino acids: CASSLYVGGDTQYF. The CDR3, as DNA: TGTGCCAGCAGCCTCTACGTCGGGGGAGATACGCAGTATTTT.